Below are 22 T cell receptor beta chains sequenced from a single sample in a study of blood T cell repertoires in COVID-19. The protocol was immunoSEQ multiplex PCR, while the TCRdb copy is restricted to in-frame clones and leaves out a portion. The data contain 250,000 to 300,000 clones, 88% of them singletons. The source material was peripheral blood. These receptors all come from a woman in her sixties or seventies with COVID-19, enrolled during active disease.

The rearrangement uses TRBV2 and TRBJ2-7; 8 bases line up with TRBD1. In germline, CDR1 is SNHLY, CDR2 FYNNEI. The CDR3 runs 13 residues. V lost 10 bases, J lost 7 bases, and 12 bases stayed unmatched. The CDR3 spells CATSEGQAREQYF. CDR3 DNA sequence: TGTGCCACCTCGGAGGGACAGGCGCGGGAGCAGTACTTC.

The V and J genes are TRBV24-1 and TRBJ1-2, with D possibly matching TRBD1 (6 bases). The CDR3 runs to 12 residues. Germline values: CDR1 KGHDR, CDR2 SFDVKD. Deletions cut 7 bases from V and 8 bases from J, with 13 bases between. CDR3 coding DNA: TGTGCCACCAGCAAACAGGGTGAGGGCTACACCTTC. As protein: CATSKQGEGYTF.

The chain is built from TRBV19 and TRBJ2-7, with 10 bases lining up with TRBD1. The CDR3 length is 13 residues. Germline V gene lookup returns CDR1 LNHDA and CDR2 SQIVND (reference sequence). V lost 9 bases and J lost 3; bases outside the gene matches: 5. The DNA for the CDR3 is TGTGCCAGCGGGGACAGGGGCTTCTACGAGCAGTACTTC. Protein sequence: CASGDRGFYEQYF.

This chain uses TRBV3-1 (or the pseudogene TRBV3-2) with TRBJ1-2, with D uncertain. From germline, CDR1 is LGHDT and CDR2 YNNKEL (reference sequence). Trimming left V 2 bases short and J 10 bases short, with 11 bases between. The CDR3 contains 12 residues. The CDR3 region has the DNA TGTGCCAGCAGCCAATCCCAGATGTCCTACACCTTC. Amino acids: CASSQSQMSYTF.

V usage is TRBV6-5 and J usage is TRBJ2-7, with 8 positions matching TRBD1. Germline lookup yields CDR1 MNHEY and CDR2 SVGAGI. V gave up 2 bases and J gave up 3 bases; unmatched junction bases: 6. CDR3 length: 15 amino acids. The CDR3 reads CASSYTDRVSYEQYF. The CDR3 coding sequence is TGTGCCAGCAGTTACACGGACAGGGTGAGCTACGAGCAGTACTTC.

The rearrangement uses TRBV9 and TRBJ1-3, with 7 bases identical to TRBD1. The CDR3 covers 16 residues. V lost 0 bases, J lost 4 bases, and 7 bases stayed unmatched. Germline CDR1 and CDR2: SGDLS and YYNGEE. DNA of the CDR3: TGTGCCAGCAGCGTAGTAGGTGGGACAGCAGGAAACACCATATATTTT. Its protein is CASSVVGGTAGNTIYF.

The chain joins TRBV15 to TRBJ2-1; D might be TRBD2 (5 bases). CDR3 length equals 13 residues. The V end lost 0 bases, the J end lost 9 bases, and 9 bases lay between the germline ends. CDR1 and CDR2 (germline): LNHNV, YYDKDF (reference sequence). The CDR3 DNA follows: TGTGCCACCAGCAGAGATCGGGGTAGTGAGCAGTTCTTC. Translation gives CATSRDRGSEQFF.

The chain joins TRBV28 to TRBJ1-5, with TRBD1 identical over 8 bases. Germline V CDR1 and CDR2: MDHEN, SYDVKM. The CDR3 totals 16 residues. The junction had 11 bases not matched to a gene; V was cut back by 4 bases and J by 6 bases. CDR3 sequence: CASSYIGQGGGQPQHF. The CDR3, as DNA: TGTGCCAGCAGTTATATCGGACAGGGTGGGGGTCAGCCCCAGCATTTT.

V is TRBV3-1 (or the pseudogene TRBV3-2) and J is TRBJ1-1; the D is unclear. V lost 0 bases and J 4 bases, leaving 9 bases between the germline ends. Looked up from germline, CDR1 is LGHDT and CDR2 is YNNKEL (reference sequence). The CDR3 spans 14 residues. The chain's CDR3 is CASSQEFAGTEAFF. The CDR3 coding sequence is TGTGCCAGCAGCCAAGAGTTTGCGGGCACTGAAGCTTTCTTT.

The chain uses TRBV6-6 and TRBJ2-1; D is unresolved. V was pared by 5 bases and J by 6 bases, with 8 bases between. CDR1 and CDR2 (germline): MNHNY, SVGAGI (reference sequence). The CDR3 is made up of 12 amino acids. DNA of the CDR3: TGTGCCAGCAGTAGACTGATCAATGAGCAGTTCTTC. It is translated as CASSRLINEQFF.

The chain has TRBV7-2 and TRBJ1-5; TRBD1 aligns across 7 bases. Per germline, CDR1 SGHTA and CDR2 FQGNSA. Unmatched junction bases numbered 3, after V lost 1 base and J lost 6 bases. The length of the CDR3 is 14 residues. The CDR3 DNA is TGTGCCAGCAGCTTAGAGGCAGGGGGTCAGCCCCAGCATTTT. This gives the protein CASSLEAGGQPQHF.

The chain uses TRBV2 and TRBJ1-2; no definite D call. Looked up from germline, CDR1 is SNHLY and CDR2 is FYNNEI. Deletions cut 6 bases from V and 3 bases from J, with 11 bases between. CDR3 size: 13 residues. The CDR3 protein is CASRAHVDYGYTF. CDR3 DNA: TGTGCCAGCAGGGCTCACGTCGACTATGGCTACACCTTC.

V usage is TRBV18 and J usage is TRBJ1-5, with TRBD1 as a possible D gene (6 bases). The CDR3 covers 16 residues. V gave up 2 bases and J gave up 3 bases, with 14 bases separating them. Germline-derived CDR1 and CDR2 are KGHSH and LQKENI. CDR3 sequence: CASSPSGGAFNQPQHF. The CDR3 DNA is TGTGCCAGCTCACCATCCGGGGGGGCTTTCAATCAGCCCCAGCATTTT.

The chain links TRBV6-5 to TRBJ1-1; perhaps TRBD1 as D (5 bases). With 6 bases removed from V and 4 bases from J, the gap between germline ends came to 12 bases. Germline loops: CDR1 MNHEY, CDR2 SVGAGI. This CDR3 is built from 13 residues. In nucleotides, the CDR3 is TGTGCCAGCAGCGCCAGGGCGGTCACTGAAGCTTTCTTT. Translated, it gives CASSARAVTEAFF.

The chain joins TRBV5-4 to TRBJ1-1, with 10 bases lining up with TRBD1. V trimming: 3 bases; J trimming: 1 base; junction bases outside the gene matches: 6. Germline V gene sequence: CDR1 SGHNT, CDR2 YYREEE (reference sequence). This CDR3 contains 16 residues. The CDR3 coding sequence is TGTGCCAGCAGCTATGGGACAGGGGTCCAGAACACTGAAGCTTTCTTT. Its translation: CASSYGTGVQNTEAFF.

The chain carries TRBV7-6 and TRBJ2-3; 10 positions match TRBD2. The CDR3 spans 16 residues. Looked up from germline, CDR1 is SGHVS and CDR2 is FNYEAQ. V was pared by 7 bases and J by 5 bases, with 12 bases of the junction left unmatched. CDR3 protein: CASTAASGRAEDTQYF. The CDR3 DNA is TGTGCCAGCACCGCTGCGAGCGGGAGGGCGGAAGATACGCAGTATTTT.

The chain recombines TRBV6-9 with TRBJ1-2; D not resolved. CDR3 length equals 14 residues. Germline CDR1 is MNHGY and CDR2 is SVAAGI. Trimming took 9 bases from V and 4 from J, leaving 18 bases between them. CDR3 in amino acids: CASNRGGTFYGYTF. The CDR3 nucleotides read TGTGCCAGTAATCGAGGCGGAACCTTCTATGGCTACACCTTC.

The sample holds one count of this clone. V and J are TRBV11-2 and TRBJ1-1; D is ambiguous. Trimming pared 1 base from V and 3 bases from J, leaving 12 bases between. This CDR3 comprises 15 residues. CDR1 is SGHAT and CDR2 is FQNNGV in the germline V gene. DNA for the CDR3: TGTGCCAGCAGCTTAGGAGGAGGGCAGGACACTGAAGCTTTCTTT. Amino acid sequence: CASSLGGGQDTEAFF.

As concerns this clone: The same CDR3 is also encoded by other DNA sequences in this sample. The rearrangement uses TRBV30 and TRBJ1-4; D is unresolved. The CDR3 consists of 11 residues. In germline, CDR1 is GTSNPN, CDR2 SVGIG (reference sequence). With 3 bases removed from V and 7 bases from J, the gap between germline ends came to 6 bases. CDR3 sequence (DNA): TGTGCCTGGAGCCGAGGTGAAAAACTGTTTTTT. Translating it yields CAWSRGEKLFF. The complete variable domain, with remaining parts taken from reference TRBV30 and TRBJ1-4, reads SQTIHQWPATLVQPVGSPLSLECTVEGTSNPNLYWYRQAAGRGLQLLFYSVGIGQISSEVPQNLSASRPQDRQFILSSKKLLLSDSGFYLCAWSRGEKLFFGSGTQLSVL.

The chain is built from TRBV28 and TRBJ1-1; D uncertain. Per the germline V gene, CDR1 is MDHEN and CDR2 is SYDVKM. This CDR3 contains 13 residues. V was pared by 3 bases and J by 1 base, with 6 bases between. For the CDR3, the DNA is TGTGCCAGCAGTTTTCAGCGGAACACTGAAGCTTTCTTT. Translating it yields CASSFQRNTEAFF.

The genes are TRBV6-5 and TRBJ1-2, with D tentatively TRBD1 (5 bases). The CDR3 is 14 amino acids. From germline, CDR1 is MNHEY and CDR2 SVGAGI. Trimming stripped 5 bases from V and 4 bases from J, with 14 bases between. The CDR3 DNA is TGTGCCAGCAGTACGCACAGGCTAGGCTATGGCTACACCTTC. Protein: CASSTHRLGYGYTF.

This chain uses TRBV30 with TRBJ2-3, with no clear D. This CDR3 region has 12 residues. Germline-derived CDR1 and CDR2 are GTSNPN and SVGIG (reference sequence). The V gene lost 4 bases and the J gene lost 2 bases, with 7 bases spanning the gap. The CDR3 sequence: CAWIRVTDTQYF. CDR3 DNA: TGTGCCTGGATCCGGGTCACAGATACGCAGTATTTT.